The T cell receptor beta chain described here comes from a study of T cell responses to AZD1222 COVID-19 vaccine (dated by TCRdb to the early 2020s). Background for the entire study: A total of 230 to 250 trial participants underwent TCR sequencing, of whom roughly 210 had received two doses of AZD1222 and some 25 had received two doses of the MenACWY control vaccine. Trial participants were enrolled into age subgroups of 18-55, 56-69 and 70-plus years, which contained around 150, 28 and 57 TCR-sequenced participants, respectively. Overall results and qualifications from the work: Participants were mostly white British and included more females than males, and it was suggested by the authors that clonal diversity may have been underestimated. Conclusions about previously exposed vaccinees were limited because only six AZD1222 recipients were SARS-CoV-2 seropositive at baseline. Reportedly, close to half of the unique spike-specific TCRs recognized epitopes lying outside the regions that are mutated in the B.1.351 and B.1.1.7 variants. The 56-69-year group was small, and its depth increase did not reach significance, likely because of low power. Because no samples from the day 14 peak response were available, repertoires could be characterized only after the peak T cell response. Spike-specific TCR breadth and depth rose significantly after two AZD1222 doses compared with day 0 and with MenACWY recipients. The vaccine-associated CD4 TCRs covered the entire spike protein, and the dominant responses fell in regions 160-218 and 743-854.

Details on this clone: Its antigen is currently not known. Base-call qualities are not available, and no considerably larger clone is one nucleotide away.

From the cysteine up to the phenylalanine, the CDR3 has a length of 14 residues. Solely the CDR3 DNA is kept, with 42 bases framed from the first base. V loses 0 bases, J loses 5 bases, and the germline ends lie 11 bases apart. The germline V gene sets CDR1 to SGDLS and CDR2 to YYNGEE. The sample's time point label, decoded: about 28 days (+/-7) after the second vaccine dose. The intended sense of this specimen's treatment or condition label: meningococcal conjugate vaccine given as trial control. Samples from vaccinated people were obtained from the UK trials COV001 and COV002, which included a single-blind randomized controlled phase 2/3 trial of AZD1222 (ChAdOx1 nCoV-19) in healthy adults. For TCRbeta chain sequencing, PBMC samples were collected from trial participants at day 0 and at day 28 after the second dose. The CDR3 regions of human TCRbeta chains were subjected to immunosequencing. The published analysis was carried out like this. TCRs in the repertoires were compared against a reference library of SARS-CoV-2-specific TCRs that had been generated with the MIRA antigen-specificity platform. Breadth was defined as the fraction of unique TCRs that were SARS-CoV-2-associated, and depth was defined as the fraction of total T cells that were SARS-CoV-2-associated. Using the MIRA data, each spike-specific TCR was mapped to the spike region that the TCR reacts to and placed in a CD4 or CD8 class. Log10-transformed breadth and depth values were compared by one-way ANOVA with Sidak's multiple comparisons tests. TCRdb took over this immuneACCESS table, retaining in-frame rearrangements with V and J assigned. Such tables are incomplete; in checked studies, under half of the missing clones stem from an unresolved V gene, and the remainder is unexplained. V and J calls and clone size follow that table, whereas D and trimming were derived from the DNA. This sample is represented by more than 95,000 clones; around nine tenths of them were singletons. The ten largest clones take up around 3.3% of the sample.

Specimen: peripheral blood, collected 28 days after the second dose of the MenACWY control vaccine. The receptor chain draws on TRBV9 and TRBJ1-2; no D gene can be assigned with confidence. The TCR was taken from an adult who received the MenACWY meningococcal vaccine as a control. In nucleotide form, the sequence is TGTGCCAGCAGCGTAGTTCCAGAATTTTATGGCTACACCTTC. Translated, it gives CASSVVPEFYGYTF.